These 3 T cell receptor beta chains originate from one sample sequenced in a study of T cells in Graves' hyperthyroidism and ophthalmopathy. RNA transcripts provided the source from which TCR beta CDR3 regions were amplified. Carried out on the TCR CDR3, a first-round RT-PCR used the HTBI primer set. TCRdb independently ran MiXCR on the multiplex PCR reads; one entry per CDR3 protein. The table includes more than 550,000 distinct CDR3 sequences, approximately 15% detected once. The sample was blood. These receptors were collected from a man in his fifties or sixties with Graves' hyperthyroidism.

V gene TRBV5-1 combines with J gene TRBJ2-7; D not certain. The CDR3 spans 17 residues. V was shortened by 0 bases and J by 4 bases, with 20 bases between the two germline ends. Germline V gene lookup returns CDR1 SGHRS and CDR2 YFSETQ. Here the CDR3 reads CASSLVPGRPADYEQYF. The CDR3 nucleotides are TGCGCCAGCAGCTTGGTGCCTGGACGACCGGCGGATTACGAGCAGTACTTC.

This clonotype was seen at least ten times. As DNA, the CDR3 is TGTGCCAGCAGCTTAGAGGACAGACTAAACACTGAAGCTTTCTTT. This encodes CASSLEDRLNTEAFF. This chain links TRBV7-6 with TRBJ1-1; maybe TRBD1 (6 bases). The V end lost 1 base, the J end lost 2 bases, and 11 bases lay between the germline ends. This CDR3 spans 15 amino acids. Germline values: CDR1 SGHVS, CDR2 FNYEAQ.

This clonotype was seen a handful of times. The chain is built from TRBV3-1 and TRBJ2-7; TRBD2 agrees at 8 bases. The CDR3 loop spans 17 amino acids. The J segment lost 4 bases and the V segment lost 1 base, leaving 12 bases of the junction unmatched. Germline V gene data show CDR1 as LGHDT and CDR2 as YNNKEL (reference sequence). The CDR3 spells CASSQGGGFSGIYEQYF. CDR3 in DNA: TGTGCCAGCAGCCAAGGGGGTGGTTTTAGCGGGATTTACGAGCAGTACTTC.